A single sample gave rise to the 19 T cell receptor beta chains below, sequenced in a study of shared clonotypes between healthy human individuals. TCRdb keeps only in-frame clones here, not all; method: immunoSEQ multiplex PCR. The data contain roughly 2,300,000 clones, 85% to 95% of them singletons. The source material was naive CD4+ T cells from PBMCs. As to subset: CD45RA+ positively selected. The receptors were gathered from a young man in good health. Some clones in this sample may be carry-over from other donors' samples.

The chain is built from TRBV2 and TRBJ2-3; 8 positions agree with TRBD1. The CDR3 consists of 13 residues. Looked up from germline, CDR1 is SNHLY and CDR2 is FYNNEI. V trimming: 5 bases; J trimming: 8 bases; junction bases outside the gene matches: 6. The CDR3 reads CASSPGQVVTQYF. CDR3 nucleotide sequence: TGTGCCAGCAGTCCGGGACAGGTTGTTACGCAGTATTTT. Looking up the rest from reference TRBV2 and TRBJ2-3 gives the full variable domain: EPEVTQTPSHQVTQMGQEVILRCVPISNHLYFYWYRQILGQKVEFLVSFYNNEISEKSEIFDDQFSVERPDGSNFTLKIRSTKLEDSAMYFCASSPGQVVTQYFGPGTRLTVL.

The genes are TRBV9 and TRBJ2-7; 9 bases map to TRBD1. This CDR3 has 13 amino acids. Unmatched junction bases numbered 5, after V lost 3 bases and J lost 7 bases. CDR1 SGDLS and CDR2 YYNGEE come from the germline V gene. The CDR3 DNA is TGTGCCAGCAGCGCAGGGACAGGGCAAGAGCAGTACTTC. This encodes CASSAGTGQEQYF.

Written as DNA, the CDR3 is TGTGCCAGCAGCTTCGTTTTCGACCCAAACCTAAATCAGCCCCAGCATTTT. It is translated as CASSFVFDPNLNQPQHF. The V call is TRBV5-8, the J call TRBJ1-5; D is ambiguous. Germline-derived CDR1 and CDR2 are SGHTS and YDEGEE. The V end lost 2 bases, the J end lost 4 bases, and 19 bases lay between the germline ends. This CDR3 is 17 amino acids long.

The V and J genes are TRBV18 and TRBJ2-7; 9 bases fit TRBD1. The trim removed 6 bases at V and 7 bases at J, leaving 10 bases unmatched. The V gene's germline CDR1 is KGHSH and CDR2 LQKENI. The CDR3 runs to 14 residues. Here the CDR3 DNA reads TGTGCCAGCTCCCCCCGGGACAGGGCAAGGGAGCAGTACTTC. This sequence encodes CASSPRDRAREQYF.

The chain uses TRBV28 and TRBJ2-3; TRBD1 matches at 7 bases. Unmatched junction bases numbered 4, after V lost 4 bases and J lost 0 bases. Germline CDR1 reads MDHEN; CDR2 reads SYDVKM. The CDR3 contains 15 residues. CDR3 sequence (DNA): TGTGCCAGCAGTTCATCGGGACAGAGCACAGATACGCAGTATTTT. Translation: CASSSSGQSTDTQYF.

V gene TRBV28 combines with J gene TRBJ2-5, with TRBD2 matching over 11 bases. CDR1 and CDR2 from the germline V gene are MDHEN and SYDVKM. V dropped 4 bases and J dropped 3; count of bases not matched to a gene: 4. CDR3 length: 15 residues. The CDR3 loop reads CASSSPGLAEETQYF. In nucleotides, the CDR3 is TGTGCCAGCAGTTCCCCGGGACTAGCGGAAGAGACCCAGTACTTC.

The rearrangement joins TRBV4-2 to TRBJ2-1; TRBD2 might be the D (6 bases). Trimming took off 0 bases at V and 4 bases at J, with 13 bases between the two ends. The CDR3 is 16 amino acids. Germline CDR1 is LGHNA and CDR2 is YNFKEQ. The DNA for the CDR3 is TGTGCCAGCAGCCAAGAGGGCGGGATGGGGTACAATGAGCAGTTCTTC. Protein product: CASSQEGGMGYNEQFF.

Concerning this clone itself: Other nucleotide sequences from this sample produce the same CDR3. The chain employs TRBV11-2 and TRBJ2-1, with a weak D call TRBD2 (6 bases). V lost 5 bases, J lost 0 bases, and 8 bases lay in between. The CDR3 covers 14 residues. In germline, CDR1 is SGHAT, CDR2 FQNNGV. CDR3: CASSLGSSYNEQFF. The CDR3 DNA reads TGTGCCAGCAGCCTCGGGAGCTCCTACAATGAGCAGTTCTTC.

V is TRBV5-1 and J is TRBJ2-1, with D uncertain. The V and J ends lost 0 bases and 5 bases respectively, with 12 bases between them. This CDR3 is built from 15 residues. The germline gives CDR1 SGHRS, CDR2 YFSETQ. This chain's CDR3 is CASSLAVDGNNEQFF. CDR3 nucleotides: TGCGCCAGCAGCTTGGCCGTAGACGGCAACAATGAGCAGTTCTTC.

This chain links TRBV5-1 with TRBJ2-1; TRBD1 matches 9 bases. CDR1 and CDR2 from the germline V gene are SGHRS and YFSETQ. V dropped 2 bases and J dropped 7; count of bases not matched to a gene: 10. The CDR3 covers 16 residues. DNA of the CDR3: TGCGCCAGCAGCTTAGGGGGGACAGGGCCTTGGAATGAGCAGTTCTTC. It yields the protein CASSLGGTGPWNEQFF.

CDR3 coding DNA: TGTGCCAGCAGTTACATACTAGATACAAACATTCAGTACTTC. It is translated as CASSYILDTNIQYF. The genes are TRBV6-6 and TRBJ2-4; a possible D gene is TRBD2 (5 bases). CDR1 and CDR2 (germline): MNHNY, SVGAGI (reference sequence). The CDR3 has 14 amino acids. Trimming took off 2 bases at V and 6 bases at J, with 11 bases between the two ends.

This clone was seen once. The J gene is TRBJ2-2, the V gene TRBV4-1; no clear D. The germline V and J ends were trimmed by 6 bases and 0 bases, with 8 bases remaining between them. From germline, CDR1 is MGHRA and CDR2 YSYEKL. The length of the CDR3 is 14 residues. CDR3 protein: CASRQRSNTGELFF. CDR3 in DNA: TGCGCCAGCAGACAAAGATCGAACACCGGGGAGCTGTTTTTT.

The chain combines TRBV5-1 with TRBJ2-5, with D tentatively TRBD1 or TRBD2 (5 bases each). The CDR3 is 16 amino acids. Trimming stripped 4 bases from V and 5 bases from J, with 21 bases between. The germline V gene has CDR1 SGHRS and CDR2 YFSETQ. The CDR3 loop is CASSLDLGASGETQYF. The DNA of the CDR3 is TGCGCCAGCAGCCTGGATCTCGGGGCCTCGGGCGAGACCCAGTACTTC.

The chain is built from TRBV29-1 and TRBJ2-1; 8 bases align to TRBD1. Trimming removed 7 bases from V and 0 bases from J; junction bases left unmatched: 8. This CDR3 is 15 amino acids long. Germline values: CDR1 SQVTM, CDR2 ANQGSEA. The CDR3 reads CSGENRGSSYNEQFF. DNA of the CDR3: TGCAGCGGTGAGAACAGGGGGAGCTCCTACAATGAGCAGTTCTTC.

This sequence joins TRBV20-1 and TRBJ2-1; no firm D call. In germline, CDR1 is DFQATT, CDR2 SNEGSKA (reference sequence). The CDR3 is made up of 11 amino acids. V was clipped by 2 bases and J by 8 bases, with 7 bases between them. CDR3 coding DNA: TGCAGTGCTAGAAGTGTCCATGAGCAGTTCTTC. Its translation: CSARSVHEQFF.

The chain has TRBV7-3 and TRBJ1-1, with 7 bases matching TRBD1. Germline V gene data show CDR1 as SGHTA and CDR2 as FQGTGA. The V and J ends lost 5 bases and 4 bases, in that order; junction bases with no gene match: 7. The CDR3 has 14 amino acids. DNA for the CDR3: TGTGCCAGCAGCCCGTCAGGGGGAAGCACTGAAGCTTTCTTT. It specifies CASSPSGGSTEAFF.

V usage is TRBV2 and J usage is TRBJ2-7; D is unclear. Germline values: CDR1 SNHLY, CDR2 FYNNEI. This CDR3 contains 15 residues. Trimming took off 6 bases at V and 3 bases at J, with 18 bases between the two ends. The CDR3 reads CASRLESGYNYEQYF. The CDR3 nucleotides read TGTGCCAGCAGGTTAGAGAGTGGTTATAACTACGAGCAGTACTTC. Combining the CDR3 with reference TRBV2 and TRBJ2-7 gives the whole variable domain EPEVTQTPSHQVTQMGQEVILRCVPISNHLYFYWYRQILGQKVEFLVSFYNNEISEKSEIFDDQFSVERPDGSNFTLKIRSTKLEDSAMYFCASRLESGYNYEQYFGPGTRLTVT.

The chain carries TRBV6-5 and TRBJ2-7, with TRBD1 matching 7 bases. Germline loops: CDR1 MNHEY, CDR2 SVGAGI. Trimming at V came to 5 bases and at J to 3 bases, leaving 7 bases not matched to a gene. The CDR3 covers 14 residues. For the CDR3, the DNA is TGTGCCAGCAGTCCCCGGACAGGAGGCTACGAGCAGTACTTC. It yields the protein CASSPRTGGYEQYF.

Turning to this clone: This sample includes further DNA sequences coding for the same CDR3. This chain uses TRBV29-1 with TRBJ1-1; D perhaps matches TRBD1 (5 bases). Germline V gives CDR1 SQVTM, CDR2 ANQGSEA. V was clipped by 4 bases and J by 0 bases, with 9 bases between them. This CDR3 comprises 13 residues. The CDR3 is CSVVGRLNTEAFF. CDR3 sequence (DNA): TGCAGCGTTGTGGGGCGGTTGAACACTGAAGCTTTCTTT.